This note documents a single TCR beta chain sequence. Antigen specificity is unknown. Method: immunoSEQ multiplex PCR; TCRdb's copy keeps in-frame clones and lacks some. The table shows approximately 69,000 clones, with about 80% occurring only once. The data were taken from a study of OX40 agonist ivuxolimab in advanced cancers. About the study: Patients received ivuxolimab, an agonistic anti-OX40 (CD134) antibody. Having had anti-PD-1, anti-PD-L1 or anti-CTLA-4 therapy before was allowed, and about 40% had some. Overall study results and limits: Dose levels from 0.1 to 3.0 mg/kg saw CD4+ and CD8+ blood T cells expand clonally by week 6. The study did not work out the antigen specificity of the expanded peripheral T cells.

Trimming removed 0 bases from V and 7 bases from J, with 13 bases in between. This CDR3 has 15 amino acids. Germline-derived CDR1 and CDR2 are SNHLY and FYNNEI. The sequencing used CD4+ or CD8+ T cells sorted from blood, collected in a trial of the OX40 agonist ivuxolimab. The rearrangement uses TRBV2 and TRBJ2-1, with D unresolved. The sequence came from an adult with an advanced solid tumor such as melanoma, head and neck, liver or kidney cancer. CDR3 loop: CASSEAVRKLNEQFF. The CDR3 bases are TGTGCCAGCAGTGAAGCGGTTAGGAAACTTAATGAGCAGTTCTTC.